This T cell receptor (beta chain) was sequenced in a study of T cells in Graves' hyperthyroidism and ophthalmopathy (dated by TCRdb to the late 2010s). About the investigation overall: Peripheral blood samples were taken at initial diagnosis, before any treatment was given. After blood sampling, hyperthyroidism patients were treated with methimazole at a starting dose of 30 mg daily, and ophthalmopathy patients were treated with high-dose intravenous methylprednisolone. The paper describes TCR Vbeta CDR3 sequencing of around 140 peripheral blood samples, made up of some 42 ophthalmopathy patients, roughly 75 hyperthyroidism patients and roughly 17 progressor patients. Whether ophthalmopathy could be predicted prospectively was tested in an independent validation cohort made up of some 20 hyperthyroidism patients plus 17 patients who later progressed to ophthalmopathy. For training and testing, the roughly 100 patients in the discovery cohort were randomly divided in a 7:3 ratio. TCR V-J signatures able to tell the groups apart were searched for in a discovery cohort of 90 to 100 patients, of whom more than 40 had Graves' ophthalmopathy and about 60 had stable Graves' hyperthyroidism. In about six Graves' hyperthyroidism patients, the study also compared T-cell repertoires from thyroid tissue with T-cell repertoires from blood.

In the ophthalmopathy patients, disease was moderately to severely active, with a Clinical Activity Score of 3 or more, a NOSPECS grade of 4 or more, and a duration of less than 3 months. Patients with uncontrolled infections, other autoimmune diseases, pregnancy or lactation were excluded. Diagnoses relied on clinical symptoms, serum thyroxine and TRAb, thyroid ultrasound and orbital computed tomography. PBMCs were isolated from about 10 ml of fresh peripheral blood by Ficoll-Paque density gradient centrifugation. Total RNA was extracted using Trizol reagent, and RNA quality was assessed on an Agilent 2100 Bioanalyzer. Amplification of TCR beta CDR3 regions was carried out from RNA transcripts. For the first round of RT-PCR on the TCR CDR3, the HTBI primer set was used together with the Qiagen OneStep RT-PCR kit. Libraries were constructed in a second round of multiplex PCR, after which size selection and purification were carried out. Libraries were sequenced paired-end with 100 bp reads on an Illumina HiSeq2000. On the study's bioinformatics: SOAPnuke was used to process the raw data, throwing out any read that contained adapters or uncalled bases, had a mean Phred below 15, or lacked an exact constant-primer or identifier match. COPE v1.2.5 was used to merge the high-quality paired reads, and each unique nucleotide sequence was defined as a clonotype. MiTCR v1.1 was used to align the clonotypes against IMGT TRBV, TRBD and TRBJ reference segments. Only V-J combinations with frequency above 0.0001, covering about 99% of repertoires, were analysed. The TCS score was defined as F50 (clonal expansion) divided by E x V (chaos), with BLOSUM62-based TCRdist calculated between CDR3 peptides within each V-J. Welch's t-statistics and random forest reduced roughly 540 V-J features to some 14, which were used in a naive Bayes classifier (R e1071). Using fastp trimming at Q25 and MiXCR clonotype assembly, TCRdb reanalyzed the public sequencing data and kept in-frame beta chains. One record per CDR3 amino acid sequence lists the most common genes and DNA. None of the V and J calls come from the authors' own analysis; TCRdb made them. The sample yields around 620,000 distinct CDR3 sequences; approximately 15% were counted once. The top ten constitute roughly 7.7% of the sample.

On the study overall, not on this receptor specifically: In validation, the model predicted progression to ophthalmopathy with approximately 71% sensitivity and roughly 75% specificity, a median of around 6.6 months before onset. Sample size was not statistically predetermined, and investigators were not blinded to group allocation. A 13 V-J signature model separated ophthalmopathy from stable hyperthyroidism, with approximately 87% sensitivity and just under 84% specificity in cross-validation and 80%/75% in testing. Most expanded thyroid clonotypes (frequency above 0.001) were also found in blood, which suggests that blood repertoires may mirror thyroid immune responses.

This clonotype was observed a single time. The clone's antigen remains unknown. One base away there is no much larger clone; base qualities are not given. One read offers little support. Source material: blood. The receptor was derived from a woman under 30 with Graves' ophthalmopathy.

The nucleotides are TGTGCCTGGAGTGTTTTGGGGGGGTGGACTGAAGCTTTCTTT. Its product reads: CAWSVLGGWTEAFF. The chain is assembled from TRBV30 and TRBJ1-1; TRBD1 is possibly the D segment (5 matching bases). The CDR3, from cysteine to phenylalanine, totals 14 residues. The only DNA kept is the CDR3, 42 bases in frame from the first base. Sequences GTSNPN (CDR1) and SVGIG (CDR2) are obtained from the germline V gene (reference sequence). Trimming takes 0 bases from V and 5 bases from J, and the germline ends sit 13 bases apart.